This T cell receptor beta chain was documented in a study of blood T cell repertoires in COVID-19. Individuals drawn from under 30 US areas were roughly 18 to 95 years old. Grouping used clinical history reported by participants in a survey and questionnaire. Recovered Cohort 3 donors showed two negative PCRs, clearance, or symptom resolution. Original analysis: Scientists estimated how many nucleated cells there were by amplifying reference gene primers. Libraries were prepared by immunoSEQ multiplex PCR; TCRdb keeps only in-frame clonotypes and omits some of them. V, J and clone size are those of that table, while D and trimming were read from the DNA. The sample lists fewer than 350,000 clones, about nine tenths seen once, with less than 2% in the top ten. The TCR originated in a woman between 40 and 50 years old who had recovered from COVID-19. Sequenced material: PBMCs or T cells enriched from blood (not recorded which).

The CDR3 sequence: CATSGGQGYGYTF. CDR3 DNA sequence: TGTGCCACCAGCGGAGGACAGGGGTATGGCTACACCTTC. J is TRBJ1-2 and V is TRBV15, with 9 nucleotides matching TRBD1. The CDR3 loop spans 13 amino acids. The junction had 3 bases not matched to a gene; V was cut back by 5 bases and J by 5 bases. Germline CDR1 reads LNHNV; CDR2 reads YYDKDF (reference sequence). The full variable domain, rest sourced from reference TRBV15 and TRBJ1-2, is DAMVIQNPRYQVTQFGKPVTLSCSQTLNHNVMYWYQQKSSQAPKLLFHYYDKDFNNEADTPDNFQSRRPNTSFCFLDIRSPGLGDTAMYLCATSGGQGYGYTFGSGTRLTVV.